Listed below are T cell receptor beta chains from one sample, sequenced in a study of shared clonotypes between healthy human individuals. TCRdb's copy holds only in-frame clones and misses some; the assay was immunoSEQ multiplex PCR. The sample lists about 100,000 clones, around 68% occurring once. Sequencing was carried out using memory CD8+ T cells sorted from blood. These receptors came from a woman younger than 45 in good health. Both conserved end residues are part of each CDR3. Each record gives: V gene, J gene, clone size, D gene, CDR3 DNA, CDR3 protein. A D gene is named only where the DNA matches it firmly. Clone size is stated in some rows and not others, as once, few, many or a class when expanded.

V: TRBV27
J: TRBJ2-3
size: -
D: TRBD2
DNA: TGTGCCAGCAGTGTATGCACTAGCGGGAGGGGAACAGATACGCAGTATTTT
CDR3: CASSVCTSGRGTDTQYF

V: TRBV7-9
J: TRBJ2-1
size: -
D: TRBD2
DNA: TGTGCCAGCAGCTATGGACTAGCGGGAGGGGGGCAGTTCTTC
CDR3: CASSYGLAGGGQFF

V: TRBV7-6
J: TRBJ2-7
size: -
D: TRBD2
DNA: TGTGCCAGCAGCCCCACTAGCGGGAGGGCCCACAATGCTATCTACGAGCAGTACTTC
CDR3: CASSPTSGRAHNAIYEQYF

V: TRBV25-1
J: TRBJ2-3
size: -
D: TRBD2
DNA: TGTGCCAGCAGTGAGACGGGAGGAGTTATAGATACGCAGTATTTT
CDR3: CASSETGGVIDTQYF

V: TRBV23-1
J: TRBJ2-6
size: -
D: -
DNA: TGCGCCAGCAGTCGTTCTGAGTGGGGGGGCCCGTCCACTGGGGCCAACGTCCTGACTTTC
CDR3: CASSRSEWGGPSTGANVLTF

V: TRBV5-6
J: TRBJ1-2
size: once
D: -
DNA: TGTGCCAGCAGCTTGGCCCCCTTGGGGCGGGCTAACTATGGCTACACCTTC
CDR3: CASSLAPLGRANYGYTF

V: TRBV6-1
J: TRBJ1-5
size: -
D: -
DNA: TGTGCCAGCAGTGAAGGGAAGTCTTCCAGGCCCCAGCATTTT
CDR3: CASSEGKSSRPQHF

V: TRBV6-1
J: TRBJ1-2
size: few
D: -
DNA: TGTGCCATCAGCCGGGCACCGGGGGGATACTATGGCTACACCTTC
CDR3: CAISRAPGGYYGYTF

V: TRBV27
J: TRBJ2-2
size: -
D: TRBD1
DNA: TGTGCCAGCAGTTCTTTGTCCGAGACAGGGGTCGCGAGGGGGGAGCTGTTTTTT
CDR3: CASSSLSETGVARGELFF

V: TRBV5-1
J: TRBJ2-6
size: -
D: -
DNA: TGCGCCAGCATGTACCTAGGTTCACAAAGTCGGGCCAACGTCCTGACTTTC
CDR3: CASMYLGSQSRANVLTF

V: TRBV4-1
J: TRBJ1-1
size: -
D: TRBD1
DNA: TGCGCCAGCAGCCAGCACTCAGGGGGACCTGAAGCTTTCTTT
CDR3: CASSQHSGGPEAFF

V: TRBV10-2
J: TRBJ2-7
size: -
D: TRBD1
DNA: TGCGCCACCCAATTACCGGGACAGGGCAACGAGCAGTACTTC
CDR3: CATQLPGQGNEQYF